This TCR beta chain comes out of a study of blood T cell repertoires in COVID-19. As for the study in general: Sites in the United States, Italy and Spain provided acute and convalescent COVID-19 samples. T cells, B-cell-depleted T cells, or PBMCs supplied cDNA or gDNA.

This CDR3 spans 15 amino acids. The germline V gene encodes CDR1 SGDLS and CDR2 YYNGEE. Trimming at V came to 4 bases and at J to 3 bases, leaving 8 bases not matched to a gene. Assay: immunoSEQ multiplex PCR; the TCRdb copy retains only in-frame clones and omits some. The sample has fewer than 300,000 clones, more than 75% seen once. Material: peripheral blood. The source of this sequence is a man aged 40-49 years who had recovered from COVID-19. The chain couples TRBV9 to TRBJ1-1; 8 bases are a match to TRBD1. CDR3 sequence: CASSPRDRLDTEAFF. CDR3 nucleotide sequence: TGTGCCAGCAGCCCGCGGGACAGGCTAGACACTGAAGCTTTCTTT.